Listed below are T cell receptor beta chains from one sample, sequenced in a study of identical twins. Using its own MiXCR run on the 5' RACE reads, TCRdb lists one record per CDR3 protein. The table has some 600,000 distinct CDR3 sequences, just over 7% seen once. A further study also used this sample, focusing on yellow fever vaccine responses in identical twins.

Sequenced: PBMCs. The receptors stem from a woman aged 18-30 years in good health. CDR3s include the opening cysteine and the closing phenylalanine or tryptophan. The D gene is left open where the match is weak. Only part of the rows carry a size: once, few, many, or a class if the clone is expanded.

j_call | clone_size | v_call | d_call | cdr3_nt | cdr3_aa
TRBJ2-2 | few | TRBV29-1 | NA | TGCAGCGTGGTCGACAGGAAAGCGAACACCGGGGAGCTGTTTTTT | CSVVDRKANTGELFF
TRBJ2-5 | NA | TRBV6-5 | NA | TGTGCCAGCAGTTATGGACAGCCTGGAGAGACCCAGTACTTC | CASSYGQPGETQYF
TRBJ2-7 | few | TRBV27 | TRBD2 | TGTGCCAGCAGTCGAAAGACTAGCGGGGGCTCCTACGAGCAGTACTTC | CASSRKTSGGSYEQYF
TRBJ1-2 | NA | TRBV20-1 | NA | TGCAGTGCAGGAAAACCTATGGCTCGGTCCTTC | CSAGKPMARSF
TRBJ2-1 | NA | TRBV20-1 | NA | TGCAGTGCTAGACCCCCGAGCTCCTACAATGAGCAGTTCTTC | CSARPPSSYNEQFF
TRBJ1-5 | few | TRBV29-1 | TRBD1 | TGCAGCGTTGGGGACAGTGATCAGCCCCAGCATTTT | CSVGDSDQPQHF
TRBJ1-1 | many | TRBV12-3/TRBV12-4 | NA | TGTGCCAGCAGTTTACGGGAGGGGAACACTGAAGCTTTCTTT | CASSLREGNTEAFF
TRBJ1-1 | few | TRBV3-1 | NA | TGTGCCAGCAGCCAAGATACGAAGAACACTGAAGCTTTCTTT | CASSQDTKNTEAFF
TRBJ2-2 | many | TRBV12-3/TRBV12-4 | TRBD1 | TGTGCCAGCAGTCCGGGACAGGGATTCACCGGGGAGCTGTTTTTT | CASSPGQGFTGELFF
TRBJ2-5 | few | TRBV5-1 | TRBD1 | TGCGCCAGCAGAGGGGGACAGGGTCTAGGAGAGACCCAGTACTTC | CASRGGQGLGETQYF
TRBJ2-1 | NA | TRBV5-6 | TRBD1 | TGTGCCAGCAGCTTGGGATTTTTGACAGGGAGTACCTACAATGAGCAGTTCTTC | CASSLGFLTGSTYNEQFF
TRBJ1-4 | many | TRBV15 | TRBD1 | TGTGCCACCAGCAGAGATGGCACCATCTCACAGGGGGCTTATGAAAAACTGTTTTTT | CATSRDGTISQGAYEKLFF
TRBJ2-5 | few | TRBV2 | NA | TGTGCCAGCAGCGCAAAGACCCAGTACTTC | CASSAKTQYF
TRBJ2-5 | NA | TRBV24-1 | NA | TGTGCCACCAGTGACGCTTCCGACAGGATAGAAGAGACCCAGTACTTC | CATSDASDRIEETQYF
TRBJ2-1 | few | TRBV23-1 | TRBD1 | TGCGCCAGCAGTCAATCCCGGGACAGACTATACAATGAGCAGTTCTTC | CASSQSRDRLYNEQFF
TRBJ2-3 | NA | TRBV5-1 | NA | TGCGCCAGTAATACCGGGACGGGGACAGATACGCAGTATTTT | CASNTGTGTDTQYF
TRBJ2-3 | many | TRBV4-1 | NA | TGCGCCAGCAGCCAAGATATTAGGGATACGCAGTATTTT | CASSQDIRDTQYF
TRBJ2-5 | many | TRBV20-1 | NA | TGCAGTGCTAGGGCAGCGGTACTGTACCAAGAGACCCAGTACTTC | CSARAAVLYQETQYF
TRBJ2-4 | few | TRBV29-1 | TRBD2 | TGCAGCGCTGGACTAGAAAACATTCAGTACTTC | CSAGLENIQYF
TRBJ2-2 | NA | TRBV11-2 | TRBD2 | TGTGCCAGCAGCGACCGACTAGCGGGGATGGGATCCGGGGAGCTGTTTTTT | CASSDRLAGMGSGELFF
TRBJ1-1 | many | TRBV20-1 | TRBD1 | TGCAGTGCCAGACAGGGGAACACTGAAGCTTTCTTT | CSARQGNTEAFF
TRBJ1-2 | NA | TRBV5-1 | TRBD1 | TGCGCCAGCAGCCGGACAGGGGGAGGGGAATATGGCTACACCTTC | CASSRTGGGEYGYTF
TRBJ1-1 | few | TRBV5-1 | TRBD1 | TGCGCCAGCAGTTCGCAGGGGGTAAGTGAAGCTTTCTTT | CASSSQGVSEAFF
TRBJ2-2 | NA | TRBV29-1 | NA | TGCAGCGTTGTCTCTACCGGGGAGCTGTTTTTT | CSVVSTGELFF